At least ten counts were recorded for the clone carrying this T cell receptor beta chain. Amplified TCR beta CDR3 regions derived from RNA transcripts. During a first-round RT-PCR of the TCR CDR3, the HTBI primer set was used. One entry per CDR3 protein results from TCRdb running MiXCR on the multiplex PCR reads. Of 500,000 to 700,000 distinct CDR3 sequences listed, 16% are singletons. This entry is derived from a study of T cells in Graves' hyperthyroidism and ophthalmopathy. Clinical symptoms, serum thyroxine, TRAb, thyroid ultrasound and orbital computed tomography established diagnosis. Germline V gene lookup returns CDR1 SQVTM and CDR2 ANQGSEA. The CDR3 is 12 residues long. V dropped 6 bases and J dropped 5; count of bases not matched to a gene: 5.

Sequencing was performed on blood. This sequence originates from a woman under 30 with Graves' hyperthyroidism. The chain carries TRBV29-1 and TRBJ1-2; 8 positions match TRBD1. The CDR3 bases are TGCAGCGTAAACAGGGGGATTTATGGCTACACCTTC. Amino acid sequence: CSVNRGIYGYTF.